Each of the 11 T cell receptor beta chains below was sequenced from the same sample in a study of a mutant IDH1 vaccine in newly diagnosed glioma. TCRdb's copy holds only in-frame clones and misses some; the assay was immunoSEQ multiplex PCR. The sample records roughly 34,000 clones, over 60% being singletons. As to time point: baseline, week 1 (first vaccination visit). The treatment denotes: pre-vaccination baseline after standard-of-care therapy. Sample: peripheral blood mononuclear cells (PBMCs), taken from a glioma patient treated with radiotherapy, temozolomide or both. These receptors were obtained from a middle-aged man with glioma. Some clones in this sample may be carry-over from other donors' samples.

V usage is TRBV19 and J usage is TRBJ1-1, with a weak D call TRBD1 (5 bases). This CDR3 contains 14 residues. Germline V CDR1 and CDR2: LNHDA, SQIVND (reference sequence). Trimming stripped 8 bases from V and 5 bases from J, with 18 bases between. The CDR3 spells CASFDRPSNTEAFF. The CDR3 DNA follows: TGTGCCAGTTTTGACAGACCATCCAATACTGAAGCTTTCTTT.

The chain carries TRBV9 and TRBJ1-1, with a weak D call TRBD1 (5 bases). V shed 4 bases and J shed 10 bases, with 14 bases lying between them. The CDR3 covers 12 residues. In germline, CDR1 is SGDLS, CDR2 YYNGEE. The CDR3 loop is CASSPGGAIAFF. The CDR3 DNA follows: TGTGCCAGCAGCCCCGGGGGAGCAATAGCTTTCTTT.

CDR3 nucleotides: TGTGCCAGCAGCATGCTCCAAGAGACCCAGTACTTC. Protein sequence: CASSMLQETQYF. V gene TRBV5-6 combines with J gene TRBJ2-5, with unresolved D. Trimming shortened V by 4 bases and J by 1 base, and 5 bases separated the two germline ends. The CDR3 covers 12 residues. The germline V gene has CDR1 SGHDT and CDR2 YYEEEE.

The chain links TRBV19 to TRBJ2-3, with D perhaps TRBD1 (6 bases). The V gene's germline CDR1 is LNHDA and CDR2 SQIVND (reference sequence). V gave up 8 bases and J gave up 0 bases, with 15 bases separating them. The CDR3 runs 15 residues. Here the CDR3 DNA reads TGTGCCAGTCTCGGACAGACTTCTAGCACAGATACGCAGTATTTT. It is translated as CASLGQTSSTDTQYF.

V usage is TRBV10-2 and J usage is TRBJ1-3, with D possibly TRBD1 on 5 matching bases. The CDR3 loop spans 14 amino acids. Trimming shortened V by 6 bases and J by 0 bases, and 9 bases separated the two germline ends. The germline V gene has CDR1 WSHSY and CDR2 SAAADI. The CDR3 coding sequence is TGCGCCAGCAGCCAGGGAATCTCTGGAAACACCATATATTTT. This sequence encodes CASSQGISGNTIYF.

The chain combines TRBV27 with TRBJ2-1, with D perhaps matching TRBD2 (5 bases). The V end was cut by 2 bases, the J end by 6 bases, with 5 bases between. Per germline, CDR1 MNHEY and CDR2 SMNVEV (reference sequence). The CDR3 is 12 residues long. The CDR3, as DNA: TGTGCCAGCAGTTTAGGGAGCAATGAGCAGTTCTTC. As protein: CASSLGSNEQFF.

The chain combines TRBV7-9 with TRBJ1-1, with unresolved D. Trimming cost V 0 bases and J 0 bases, with 14 bases left between them. This CDR3 is 17 amino acids long. Germline V gene data show CDR1 as SEHNR and CDR2 as FQNEAQ (reference sequence). CDR3 in amino acids: CASSLAVGADMNTEAFF. The CDR3 DNA sequence: TGTGCCAGCAGCTTAGCTGTAGGTGCCGATATGAACACTGAAGCTTTCTTT.

The chain combines TRBV29-1 with TRBJ1-1, with 10 nucleotides matching TRBD1. The CDR3 spans 13 residues. Germline loops: CDR1 SQVTM, CDR2 ANQGSEA. With V trimmed by 7 bases and J by 5 bases, 7 bases remained unmatched. The CDR3 loop is CSGGQGVRTEAFF. CDR3 sequence (DNA): TGCAGCGGAGGACAGGGGGTCAGGACTGAAGCTTTCTTT. The full variable domain, in which reference TRBV29-1 and TRBJ1-1 provide the parts outside the CDR3, is SAVISQKPSRDICQRGTSLTIQCQVDSQVTMMFWYRQQPGQSLTLIATANQGSEATYESGFVIDKFPISRPNLTFSTLTVSNMSPEDSSIYLCSGGQGVRTEAFFGQGTRLTVV.

This clone showed up just a few times. This rearrangement joins TRBV27 to TRBJ2-2; D not resolved. Trimming took off 8 bases at V and 4 bases at J, with 11 bases between the two ends. This CDR3 region has 13 residues. Germline V gene sequence: CDR1 MNHEY, CDR2 SMNVEV (reference sequence). CDR3 residues: CASSGEFTGELFF. The CDR3 DNA reads as TGTGCCAGCTCGGGTGAATTCACCGGGGAGCTGTTTTTT.

CDR3 region: CASTLGGTNEKLFF. CDR3 nucleotides: TGTGCCAGCACCCTAGGAGGGACTAATGAAAAACTGTTTTTT. The chain recombines TRBV5-4 with TRBJ1-4; D call uncertain. This CDR3 region has 14 residues. V lost 6 bases, J lost 2 bases, and 11 bases lay in between. Germline-derived CDR1 and CDR2 are SGHNT and YYREEE (reference sequence). Combining the CDR3 with reference TRBV5-4 and TRBJ1-4 gives the whole variable domain ETGVTQSPTHLIKTRGQQVTLRCSSQSGHNTVSWYQQALGQGPQFIFQYYREEENGRGNFPPRFSGLQFPNYSSELNVNALELDDSALYLCASTLGGTNEKLFFGSGTQLSVL.

This clone has a handful of counts. V usage is TRBV30 and J usage is TRBJ1-2; possibly TRBD1 for D (5 bases). CDR3 length equals 16 residues. Deletions cut 3 bases from V and 0 bases from J, with 17 bases between. Germline loops: CDR1 GTSNPN, CDR2 SVGIG (reference sequence). CDR3 in amino acids: CAWSGLQTVTNYGYTF. The CDR3 region has the DNA TGTGCCTGGAGCGGATTGCAGACAGTGACTAACTATGGCTACACCTTC.